This is a list of T cell receptor beta chains from one sample in a study of post-analysis software for immune sequencing data. TCRdb re-called the PCR reads with MiXCR, one entry per CDR3 protein. The data contain 800,000 to 950,000 distinct CDR3 sequences, approximately 57% of them seen just once; the ten biggest clones take up 4.6%. Sequencing input: blood. The origin of the receptors is a girl between 10 and 17 years old with multiple sclerosis. Each CDR3 is given with its conserved first and last residue. The D gene is left open where the match is weak. For some rows the clone size is stated as once, few or many, or as a class when expanded; others skip it.

v_call,clone_size,j_call,d_call,cdr3_aa,cdr3_nt
TRBV20-1,-,TRBJ1-1,-,CSARDVPSRDTEAFF,TGCAGTGCTAGAGATGTCCCCAGTCGGGACACTGAAGCTTTCTTT
TRBV6-2/TRBV6-3,-,TRBJ2-7,TRBD2,CASRLIAGSSYEQYF,TGTGCCAGCAGATTGATAGCGGGATCGTCCTACGAGCAGTACTTC
TRBV20-1,-,TRBJ2-7,-,CSAREKSSSYNEQYF,TGCAGTGCTAGGGAAAAATCTAGCTCCTACAATGAGCAGTACTTC
TRBV7-3,-,TRBJ2-1,TRBD2,CASSPIAGVAYNEQFF,TGTGCCAGCAGCCCAATAGCGGGAGTGGCCTACAATGAGCAGTTCTTC
TRBV7-9,-,TRBJ1-2,-,CASSPLGGPNYGYTF,TGTGCCAGCAGCCCGCTGGGGGGGCCCAACTATGGCTACACCTTC
TRBV7-3,-,TRBJ2-1,-,CASRRGESSYNEQFF,TGTGCCAGCAGAAGGGGGGAGAGCTCCTACAATGAGCAGTTCTTC
TRBV29-1,-,TRBJ2-7,-,CSVRLGTSYEQYF,TGCAGCGTTCGACTGGGTACCTCTTACGAGCAGTACTTC
TRBV27,-,TRBJ2-7,-,CASSYQWLASYEQYF,TGTGCCAGCAGTTACCAATGGTTGGCCTCCTACGAGCAGTACTTC
TRBV7-9,-,TRBJ2-5,-,CASSPAQTQYF,TGTGCCAGCAGCCCGGCGCAGACCCAGTACTTC
TRBV10-3,few,TRBJ1-1,-,CAISEVQGPAFF,TGTGCCATCAGTGAAGTGCAGGGTCCGGCTTTCTTT
TRBV6-1,few,TRBJ2-3,TRBD1,CASRDRASTDTQYF,TGTGCCAGCAGAGACAGGGCTAGCACAGATACGCAGTATTTT
TRBV12-5,few,TRBJ2-3,-,CASGLVRGSTQYF,TGTGCTAGTGGTTTGGTACGAGGCTCTACGCAGTATTTT
TRBV29-1,-,TRBJ2-7,TRBD1,CSVEVGQSSSYEQYF,TGCAGCGTTGAGGTGGGACAGTCTTCATCCTACGAGCAGTACTTC
TRBV5-1,-,TRBJ2-7,-,CASSSRQTYEQYF,TGCGCCAGCAGTTCCCGACAGACCTACGAGCAGTACTTC
TRBV30,few,TRBJ1-6,TRBD1,CALTGQGGSPLHF,TGTGCTTTAACGGGACAGGGTGGTTCACCCCTCCACTTT
TRBV20-1,-,TRBJ1-5,-,CSALKDTTNQPQHF,TGCAGTGCTTTAAAGGACACTACCAATCAGCCCCAGCATTTT
TRBV6-5,-,TRBJ2-7,TRBD2,CASRGLGAEQYF,TGTGCCAGCAGGGGACTAGGGGCCGAGCAGTACTTC
TRBV20-1,few,TRBJ2-5,TRBD2,CSAARGVLETQYF,TGCAGTGCTGCGCGGGGGGTCCTCGAGACCCAGTACTTC